The 6 T cell receptor beta chains given below trace back to one sample, sequenced in a study of blood T cell repertoires in COVID-19. TCRdb's copy holds only in-frame clones and misses some; the assay was immunoSEQ multiplex PCR. In the table there are some 250,000 clones, 88% of which are singletons. The source material was peripheral blood. These receptors were collected from a woman in her thirties or forties who had recovered from COVID-19.

The rearrangement links TRBV19 to TRBJ2-6; the D is unclear. The CDR3 loop spans 14 amino acids. V dropped 4 bases and J dropped 0 bases, with 4 bases sitting between them. Per the germline V gene, CDR1 is LNHDA and CDR2 is SQIVND (reference sequence). Here the CDR3 DNA reads TGTGCCAGTAGTACCCACTCTGGGGCCAACGTCCTGACTTTC. Encoded protein: CASSTHSGANVLTF.

The chain has TRBV6-5 and TRBJ2-6, with a weak D call TRBD1 (6 bases). CDR1 is MNHEY and CDR2 is SVGAGI in the germline V gene. Trimming left V 4 bases short and J 4 bases short, with 11 bases between. CDR3 length equals 15 residues. The CDR3 DNA follows: TGTGCCAGCAGTTCCCCCGGACAGGGGGCCAACGTCCTGACTTTC. Protein product: CASSSPGQGANVLTF.

This clone came up a few times. The CDR3 region has the DNA TGCGCCAGCAGCCCCCCAGGGGGAGGAGGGTACGAGCAGTACTTC. This codes for CASSPPGGGGYEQYF. The chain has TRBV4-1 and TRBJ2-7; maybe TRBD1 (7 bases). CDR1 and CDR2 (germline): MGHRA, YSYEKL. V was pared by 4 bases and J by 4 bases, with 17 bases between. The CDR3 has 15 amino acids.

The CDR3 region has the DNA TGCGCCAGCAGCGATCCGGGACTTCCCTACGAGCAGTACGTC. Its translation is CASSDPGLPYEQYV. The chain links TRBV10-2 to TRBJ2-7, with a tentative D call TRBD2 (6 bases). V was pared by 6 bases and J by 2 bases, with 14 bases between. The germline gives CDR1 WSHSY, CDR2 SAAADI. This CDR3 is 14 amino acids long.

The gene calls are TRBV30 and TRBJ2-5; unclear D gene. CDR1 GTSNPN and CDR2 SVGIG come from the germline V gene (reference sequence). V was shortened by 0 bases and J by 4 bases, with 6 bases between the two germline ends. The CDR3 extends over 12 amino acids. CDR3 sequence (DNA): TGTGCCTGGAGTGTAGTCGGAGAGACCCAGTACTTC. Amino acid sequence: CAWSVVGETQYF.

This chain links TRBV12-3 or TRBV12-4 with TRBJ2-3, with D possibly TRBD2 on 6 matching bases. This CDR3 has 13 residues. V lost 5 bases and J lost 5, with 11 bases in between. CDR3 bases: TGTGCCAGCAGTCTTGGGACTGGAGATACGCAGTATTTT. Its translation: CASSLGTGDTQYF.